This TCR beta chain was captured in a study of vaccination effects on CD4 cells after COVID-19. Study background: Two-dose BNT162b2 or mRNA-1273 vaccination was given to participants.

V was shortened by 6 bases and J by 8 bases, with 10 bases between the two germline ends. Germline CDR1 is MNHEY and CDR2 is SVGAGI. CDR3 size: 11 residues. After expansion with viral peptide pools in the ViraFEST assay, antigen-specific CD4+ T cells were sequenced. Having been cultured for approximately ten days, the cells underwent CD4+ T cell isolation. The study found no prior SARS-CoV-2 infection in the vaccine recipients, who tested negative for nucleocapsid antibodies. Clones were read by immunoSEQ multiplex PCR, and TCRdb kept only the in-frame ones, dropping some. The sample holds 35,000 to 50,000 clones; under 75% are singletons and the top ten take under 30%. As for this clone: Its antigen is still unknown.

The specimen comprised CD4+ T cells from PBMCs cultured with HCoV-OC43 spike peptides, sampled before COVID-19 vaccination. Indicated subset: HCoV-OC43 spike overlapping peptide pool stimulation. This chain joins TRBV6-5 and TRBJ1-1; no firm D call. The TCR comes from a human donor who received a COVID-19 vaccine. The CDR3 spells CASSLGVEAFF. Here the CDR3 DNA reads TGTGCCAGCAGCTTAGGAGTGGAAGCTTTCTTT.